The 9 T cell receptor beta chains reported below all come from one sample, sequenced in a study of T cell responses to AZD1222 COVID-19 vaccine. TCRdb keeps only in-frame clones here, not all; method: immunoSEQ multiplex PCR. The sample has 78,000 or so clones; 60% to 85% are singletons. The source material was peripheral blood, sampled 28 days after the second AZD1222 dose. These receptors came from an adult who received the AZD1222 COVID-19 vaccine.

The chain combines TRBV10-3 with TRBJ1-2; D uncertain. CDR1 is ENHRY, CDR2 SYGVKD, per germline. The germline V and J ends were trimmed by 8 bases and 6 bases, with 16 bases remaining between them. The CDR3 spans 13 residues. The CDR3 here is CAISSEKIDGYTF. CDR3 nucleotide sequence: TGTGCCATCTCCTCGGAGAAGATAGATGGCTACACCTTC.

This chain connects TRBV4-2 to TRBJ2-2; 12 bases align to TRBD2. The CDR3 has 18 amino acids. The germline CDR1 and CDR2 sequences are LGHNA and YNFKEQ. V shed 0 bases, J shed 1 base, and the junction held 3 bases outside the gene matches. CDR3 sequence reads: CASSQDRTSGVNTGELFF. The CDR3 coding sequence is TGTGCCAGCAGCCAAGATAGGACTAGCGGGGTGAACACCGGGGAGCTGTTTTTT.

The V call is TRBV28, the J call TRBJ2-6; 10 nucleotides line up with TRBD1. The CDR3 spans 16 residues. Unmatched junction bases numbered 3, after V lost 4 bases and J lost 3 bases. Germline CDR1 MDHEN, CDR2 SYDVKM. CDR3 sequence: CASSWTGGNGANVLTF. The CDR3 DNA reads TGTGCCAGCAGTTGGACAGGGGGTAATGGGGCCAACGTCCTGACTTTC. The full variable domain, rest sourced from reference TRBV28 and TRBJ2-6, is DVKVTQSSRYLVKRTGEKVFLECVQDMDHENMFWYRQDPGLGLRLIYFSYDVKMKEKGDIPEGYSVSREKKERFSLILESASTNQTSMYLCASSWTGGNGANVLTFGAGSRLTVL.

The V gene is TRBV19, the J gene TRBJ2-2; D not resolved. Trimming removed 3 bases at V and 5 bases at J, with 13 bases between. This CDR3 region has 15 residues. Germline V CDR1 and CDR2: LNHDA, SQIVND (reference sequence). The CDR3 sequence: CASSIGNSRTGELFF. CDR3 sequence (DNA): TGTGCCAGTAGTATCGGAAATTCGAGGACCGGGGAGCTGTTTTTT.

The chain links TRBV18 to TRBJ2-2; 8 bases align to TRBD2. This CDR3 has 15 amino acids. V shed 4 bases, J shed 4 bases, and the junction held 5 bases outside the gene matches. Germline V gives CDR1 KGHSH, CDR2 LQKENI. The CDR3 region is CASSLQRGSTGELFF. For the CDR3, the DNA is TGTGCCAGCTCACTCCAGCGGGGGTCCACCGGGGAGCTGTTTTTT.

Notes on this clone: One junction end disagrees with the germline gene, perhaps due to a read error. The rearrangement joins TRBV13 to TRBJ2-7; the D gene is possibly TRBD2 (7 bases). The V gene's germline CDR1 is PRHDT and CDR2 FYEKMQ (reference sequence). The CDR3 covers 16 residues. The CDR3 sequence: CASSVGARGRAYEQYF. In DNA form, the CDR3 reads TGTGCCAGCAGCGTAGGGGCTAGGGGGAGGGCCTACGAGCAGTACTTC.

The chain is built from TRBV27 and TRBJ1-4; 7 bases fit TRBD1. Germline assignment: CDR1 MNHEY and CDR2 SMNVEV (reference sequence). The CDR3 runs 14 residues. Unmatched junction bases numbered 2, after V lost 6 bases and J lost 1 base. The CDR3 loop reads CASRNRGTNEKLFF. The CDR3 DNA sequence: TGTGCCAGCAGGAACAGGGGAACTAATGAAAAACTGTTTTTT.

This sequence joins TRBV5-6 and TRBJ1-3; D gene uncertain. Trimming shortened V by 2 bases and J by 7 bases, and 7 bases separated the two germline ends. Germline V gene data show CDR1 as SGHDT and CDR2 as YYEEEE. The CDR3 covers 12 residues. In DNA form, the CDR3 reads TGTGCCAGCAGCTTATATAGGAACACCATATATTTT. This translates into CASSLYRNTIYF. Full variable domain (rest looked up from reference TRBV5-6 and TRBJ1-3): DAGVTQSPTHLIKTRGQQVTLRCSPKSGHDTVSWYQQALGQGPQFIFQYYEEEERQRGNFPDRFSGHQFPNYSSELNVNALLLGDSALYLCASSLYRNTIYFGEGSWLTVV.

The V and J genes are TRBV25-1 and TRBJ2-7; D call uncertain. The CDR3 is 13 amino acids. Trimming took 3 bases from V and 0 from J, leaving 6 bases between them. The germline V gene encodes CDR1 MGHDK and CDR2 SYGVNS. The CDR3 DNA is TGTGCCAGCAGTGAGGCCGGCTCCTACGAGCAGTACTTC. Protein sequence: CASSEAGSYEQYF.